This TCR beta chain is from a study of shared clonotypes between healthy human individuals. The DNA input per sorted-subset replicate PCR was 150 to 200 ng, corresponding to tens of thousands of T cell genomes. In the authors' workflow: Owing to the provision of junction-only sequences devoid of quality scores by immunoSEQ, filtering differed. Data came from immunoSEQ multiplex PCR; TCRdb stores just in-frame clones and leaves some out. V and J calls and clone size are as listed in that table; D and trimming were resolved from the DNA. The sample includes some 500,000 clones, about 96% of them seen just once. There are 12 residues in the CDR3. The V and J ends lost 6 bases and 8 bases respectively, with 16 bases between them. Germline V gene lookup returns CDR1 SQVTM and CDR2 ANQGSEA.

Sequenced material: naive CD4+ T cells sorted from blood. Subset denoted: CD45RA+ positively selected. The J gene is TRBJ1-2, the V gene TRBV29-1; D unresolved. The clonotype comes from a woman aged 25 to 45 in good health. The CDR3 region has the DNA TGCAGCGTACCCCGAGGGTACGGGGGCTACACCTTC. It translates to CSVPRGYGGYTF.